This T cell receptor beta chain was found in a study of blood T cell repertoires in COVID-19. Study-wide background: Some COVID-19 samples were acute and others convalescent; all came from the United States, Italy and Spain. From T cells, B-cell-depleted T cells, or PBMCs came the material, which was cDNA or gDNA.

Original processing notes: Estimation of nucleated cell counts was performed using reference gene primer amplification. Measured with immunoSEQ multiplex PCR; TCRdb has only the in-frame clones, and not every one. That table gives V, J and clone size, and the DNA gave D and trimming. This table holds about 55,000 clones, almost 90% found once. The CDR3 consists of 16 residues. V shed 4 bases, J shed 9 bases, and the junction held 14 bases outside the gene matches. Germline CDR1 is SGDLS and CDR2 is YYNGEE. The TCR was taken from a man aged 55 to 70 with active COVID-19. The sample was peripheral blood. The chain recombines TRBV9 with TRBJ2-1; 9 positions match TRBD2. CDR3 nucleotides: TGTGCCAGCAGCCGCCGGTTGGCGGGAGGGGTGGGTGAGCAGTTCTTC. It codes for CASSRRLAGGVGEQFF.